This entry describes one TCR beta chain. From germline, CDR1 is SGHVS and CDR2 FNYEAQ. Trimming removed 7 bases at V and 1 base at J, with 15 bases between. The CDR3 totals 15 residues. PCR involved 60 Vbeta and 13 Jbeta primers. This table comes from immunoSEQ multiplex PCR, and its TCRdb copy is limited to in-frame clones, with some not included. The sample totals 150,000 to 200,000 clones. The data belong to a study of cytomegalovirus exposure and HLA in healthy donors. The receptor comes from a man aged 30 to 45 in good health and CMV-seronegative. Sequencing used PBMCs. The chain joins TRBV7-6 to TRBJ2-3, with D perhaps TRBD2 (7 bases). The CDR3 DNA reads TGTGCCAGCACCCTAGGGGGGGCCCGCACAGATACGCAGTATTTT. It encodes CASTLGGARTDTQYF.